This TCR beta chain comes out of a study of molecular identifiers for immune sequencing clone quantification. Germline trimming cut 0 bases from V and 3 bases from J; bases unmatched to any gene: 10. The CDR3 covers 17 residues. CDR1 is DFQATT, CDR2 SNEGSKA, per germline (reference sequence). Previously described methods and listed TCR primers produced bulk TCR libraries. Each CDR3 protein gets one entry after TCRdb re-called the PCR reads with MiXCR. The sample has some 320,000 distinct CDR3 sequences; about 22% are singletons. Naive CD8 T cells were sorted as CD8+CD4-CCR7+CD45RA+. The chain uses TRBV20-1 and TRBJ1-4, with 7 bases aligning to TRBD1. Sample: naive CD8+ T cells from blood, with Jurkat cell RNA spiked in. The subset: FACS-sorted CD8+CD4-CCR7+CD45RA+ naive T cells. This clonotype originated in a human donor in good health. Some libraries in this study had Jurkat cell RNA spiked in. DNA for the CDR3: TGCAGTGCTAGAGATCTGACAGGGTTGGCGGCTAATGAAAAACTGTTTTTT. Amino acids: CSARDLTGLAANEKLFF.